This is a list of T cell receptor beta chains from one sample in a study of response to subunit inactivated influenza vaccine. In TCRdb, the RT-PCR reads were re-called with MiXCR into one record per CDR3 protein. The data show 540,000 or so distinct CDR3 sequences, 10% to 15% seen once. Here the sequenced sample was PBMCs from blood, taken around seven weeks after vaccination. The source is a man between 45 and 60 years old who received an inactivated influenza vaccine. Each CDR3 is given with its conserved first and last residue. The D gene is left open where the match is weak. The size entry is marked missing in some rows and otherwise reads once, few, many or a size class.

V	J	size	D	CDR3	DNA
TRBV4-3	TRBJ2-5	-	-	CASSQALRGVEETQYF	TGCGCCAGCAGCCAAGCCCTCAGGGGGGTGGAAGAGACCCAGTACTTC
TRBV20-1	TRBJ2-3	-	-	CSGGQTLNTDTQYF	TGCAGTGGCGGGCAGACCCTTAACACAGATACGCAGTATTTT
TRBV20-1	TRBJ2-7	many	TRBD2	CSARGPGLVSEQYF	TGCAGTGCTAGGGGCCCGGGACTAGTATCCGAGCAGTACTTC
TRBV15	TRBJ2-5	many	-	CATSRQLQETQYF	TGTGCCACCAGCCGTCAACTCCAAGAGACCCAGTACTTC
TRBV7-2	TRBJ2-1	many	-	CASSLGARNEQFF	TGTGCCAGCAGCTTAGGAGCGAGAAATGAGCAGTTCTTC
TRBV12-3/TRBV12-4	TRBJ2-1	-	TRBD2	CASTSPREEGNEQSF	TGTGCCAGCACCTCCCCGCGGGAGGAGGGCAATGAGCAGTCCTTC
TRBV21-1	TRBJ1-3	many	-	CASSNGQESSGNTIYF	TGTGCCAGCAGCAACGGACAGGAGAGCTCTGGAAACACCATATATTTT
TRBV12-3/TRBV12-4	TRBJ2-5	few	-	CASSVSGTIETQYF	TGTGCCAGCAGTGTCTCCGGTACAATAGAGACCCAGTACTTC
TRBV5-1	TRBJ1-2	few	-	CASSLDDFNYGYTF	TGCGCCAGCAGCTTGGACGACTTTAACTATGGCTACACCTTC
TRBV19	TRBJ2-3	-	TRBD2	CAASGRQRSDTQYF	TGTGCAGCAAGCGGGAGGCAACGGTCAGATACGCAGTATTTT
TRBV7-2	TRBJ2-2	many	-	CASSLVGRTGELFF	TGTGCCAGCAGCTTAGTAGGTCGCACCGGGGAGCTGTTTTTT
TRBV4-3	TRBJ1-2	few	-	CASSPSPAGADGYTF	TGCGCCAGCAGCCCAAGCCCCGCGGGGGCCGACGGCTACACCTTC
TRBV6-1	TRBJ2-1	-	-	CASSTAGTHRNEQFF	TGTGCCAGCAGTACAGCCGGGACTCATAGGAATGAGCAGTTCTTC
TRBV6-2/TRBV6-3	TRBJ2-5	-	TRBD2	CASRPHLAEIGETQYF	TGTGCCAGCAGGCCGCATCTAGCGGAGATTGGAGAGACCCAGTACTTC
TRBV5-1	TRBJ2-3	-	TRBD2	CASSLGGRAPDTQYF	TGCGCCAGCAGCTTGGGCGGGAGGGCCCCAGATACGCAGTATTTT
TRBV7-2	TRBJ1-6	-	-	CASSPDFGFGSPLHF	TGTGCCAGCAGCCCCGATTTCGGGTTTGGTTCACCCCTCCACTTT
TRBV7-2	TRBJ1-5	many	-	CASGPGTGRSPQHF	TGTGCCAGTGGGCCGGGGACTGGGAGGTCGCCCCAGCATTTT
TRBV12-3/TRBV12-4	TRBJ2-1	-	TRBD2	CASRLAGIFEQFF	TGTGCCAGCAGGCTAGCGGGAATCTTTGAGCAGTTCTTC
TRBV28	TRBJ1-5	few	-	CASSLIGNGQPQHF	TGTGCCAGCAGTTTAATTGGCAACGGTCAGCCCCAGCATTTT